These 10 T cell receptor beta chains share one sample of origin, sequenced in a study of identical twins. TCRdb re-derived calls from the 5' RACE reads in MiXCR, one entry per CDR3 protein. This sample has 450,000 to 650,000 distinct CDR3 sequences, with more than 9% found just once. The sample was also linked to a second study, of yellow fever vaccine responses in identical twins.

The sample was PBMCs. The receptors here all came from a woman younger than 35 in good health.

This clonotype was detected many times. The genes are TRBV29-1 and TRBJ1-1; D may be TRBD1 (5 bases). Germline values: CDR1 SQVTM, CDR2 ANQGSEA. The CDR3 runs to 10 residues. V lost 6 bases to trimming and J lost 11 bases, with 13 bases between them. This CDR3 is CSVGGPGAFF. The CDR3 nucleotides read TGCAGCGTCGGGGGTCCGGGGGCTTTCTTT. The whole variable domain, remainder taken from reference TRBV29-1 and TRBJ1-1, is SAVISQKPSRDICQRGTSLTIQCQVDSQVTMMFWYRQQPGQSLTLIATANQGSEATYESGFVIDKFPISRPNLTFSTLTVSNMSPEDSSIYLCSVGGPGAFFGQGTRLTVV.

This clonotype was detected a few times. The chain combines TRBV6-2 or TRBV6-3 with TRBJ2-1; 12 positions agree with TRBD2. The CDR3 has 17 residues. Trimming at V came to 7 bases and at J to 3 bases, leaving 10 bases not matched to a gene. The germline V gene encodes CDR1 MNHEY and CDR2 SVGEGT. CDR3 DNA sequence: TGTGCCAGCAAAGACTTACTAGCGGGAGGCCTCTACAATGAGCAGTTCTTC. It yields the protein CASKDLLAGGLYNEQFF.

In this sample, this clonotype turned up a few times. The chain has TRBV11-2 and TRBJ2-7, with TRBD2 matching 11 bases. The CDR3 covers 14 residues. Trimming at V came to 6 bases and at J to 5 bases, leaving 6 bases not matched to a gene. Germline V gene sequence: CDR1 SGHAT, CDR2 FQNNGV. The CDR3 protein is CASRRLAGLHEQYF. The CDR3 nucleotides read TGTGCCAGCAGGAGACTAGCGGGACTCCACGAGCAGTACTTC.

This clonotype was observed a few times. The chain is built from TRBV7-2 and TRBJ2-3; a weak D match, TRBD1 (6 bases). The V end lost 0 bases, the J end lost 2 bases, and 12 bases lay between the germline ends. In germline, CDR1 is SGHTA, CDR2 FQGNSA. The CDR3 runs to 16 residues. For the CDR3, the DNA is TGTGCCAGCAGCTTAGCGCTCAGGGGCTACACAGATACGCAGTATTTT. It codes for CASSLALRGYTDTQYF.

This clonotype occurred a few times. CDR3 amino acids: CASRSGQANYGYTF. CDR3 DNA: TGTGCCAGCAGATCGGGACAGGCTAACTATGGCTACACCTTC. The chain recombines TRBV7-9 with TRBJ1-2; 8 bases line up with TRBD1. With 6 bases clipped from V and 0 bases from J, the junction kept 3 bases outside the gene matches. The germline V gene has CDR1 SEHNR and CDR2 FQNEAQ (reference sequence). This CDR3 is built from 14 residues.

The CDR3 DNA reads TGTGCCAGCAGCCCCACCACTGGACGGATGAACACTGAAGCTTTCTTT. This gives the protein CASSPTTGRMNTEAFF. The J gene is TRBJ1-1, the V gene TRBV7-2, with D unresolved. V lost 5 bases, J lost 0 bases, and 16 bases lay in between. The germline V gene encodes CDR1 SGHTA and CDR2 FQGNSA. The CDR3 is 16 residues long.

The rearrangement joins TRBV6-1 to TRBJ2-4, with D perhaps TRBD2 (6 bases). The ends were cut back, 6 bases at V and 8 bases at J, with 17 bases in the middle. The CDR3 totals 14 residues. Looked up from germline, CDR1 is MNHNS and CDR2 is SASEGT. For the CDR3, the DNA is TGTGCCAGCAGGGAGGGTGTTGTGGGTCACATTCAGTACTTC. It is translated as CASREGVVGHIQYF.

There are a few counts of this clonotype. An end of the junction does not agree with germline; a read error may underlie this. The V call is TRBV11-2, the J call TRBJ2-1, with a weak D call TRBD2 (6 bases). The germline gives CDR1 SGHAT, CDR2 FQNNGV. CDR3 length: 11 residues. This chain's CDR3 is CASSTGPRGLF. The DNA for the CDR3 is TGTGCCAGCAGCACCGGACCGCGGGGCCTCTTC.

J is TRBJ2-1 and V is TRBV29-1, with 16 bases matching TRBD2. Trimming removed 8 bases from V and 7 bases from J; junction bases left unmatched: 17. The CDR3 consists of 18 residues. Germline CDR1 and CDR2: SQVTM and ANQGSEA. The CDR3 loop is CSYLKGIGTSGRGNEQFF. In DNA, the CDR3 is TGCAGCTATCTGAAGGGAATCGGGACTAGCGGGAGGGGGAATGAGCAGTTCTTC.

This clonotype was found many times. This chain links TRBV20-1 with TRBJ2-2; D gene ambiguous. The germline CDR1 and CDR2 sequences are DFQATT and SNEGSKA (reference sequence). Trimming took off 3 bases at V and 5 bases at J, with 10 bases between the two ends. CDR3 length: 13 residues. The CDR3 loop is CSARGDRTGELFF. The CDR3, as DNA: TGCAGTGCTAGGGGCGACCGAACCGGGGAGCTGTTTTTT.